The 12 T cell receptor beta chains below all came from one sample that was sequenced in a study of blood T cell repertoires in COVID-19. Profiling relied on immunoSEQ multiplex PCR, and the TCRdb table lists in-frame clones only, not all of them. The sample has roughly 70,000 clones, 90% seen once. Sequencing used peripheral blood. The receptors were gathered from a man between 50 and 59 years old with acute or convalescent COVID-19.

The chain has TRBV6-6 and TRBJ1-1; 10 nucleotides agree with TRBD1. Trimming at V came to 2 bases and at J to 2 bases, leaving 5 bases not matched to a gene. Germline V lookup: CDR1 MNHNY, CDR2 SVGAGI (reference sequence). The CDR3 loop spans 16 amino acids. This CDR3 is CASSYPWDRGNTEAFF. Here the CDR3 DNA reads TGTGCCAGCAGTTACCCTTGGGACAGGGGTAACACTGAAGCTTTCTTT.

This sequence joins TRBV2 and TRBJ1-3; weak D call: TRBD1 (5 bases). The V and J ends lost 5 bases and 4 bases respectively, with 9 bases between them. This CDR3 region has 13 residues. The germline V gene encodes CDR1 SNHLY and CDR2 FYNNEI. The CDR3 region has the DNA TGTGCCAGCAGTCCGCAGGGAGGAAACACCATATATTTT. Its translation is CASSPQGGNTIYF.

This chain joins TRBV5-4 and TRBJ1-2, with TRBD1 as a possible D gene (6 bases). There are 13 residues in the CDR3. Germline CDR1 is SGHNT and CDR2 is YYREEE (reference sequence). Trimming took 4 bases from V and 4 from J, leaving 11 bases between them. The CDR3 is CASSLDRLYGYTF. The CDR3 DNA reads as TGTGCCAGCAGCCTTGACAGGCTCTATGGCTACACCTTC.

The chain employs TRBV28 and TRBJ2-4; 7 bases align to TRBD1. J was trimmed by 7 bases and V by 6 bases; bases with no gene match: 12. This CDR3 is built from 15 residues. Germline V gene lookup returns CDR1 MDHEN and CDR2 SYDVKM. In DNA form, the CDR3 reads TGTGCCAGCAGAGAGGGGGCGGAGGTCGGTAACATTCAGTACTTC. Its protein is CASREGAEVGNIQYF.

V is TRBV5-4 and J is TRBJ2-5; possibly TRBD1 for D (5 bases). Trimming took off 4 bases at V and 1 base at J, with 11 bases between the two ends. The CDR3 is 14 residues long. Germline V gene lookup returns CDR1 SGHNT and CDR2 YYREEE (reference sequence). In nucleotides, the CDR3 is TGTGCCAGCAGCCGACGACAGAGCCAAGAGACCCAGTACTTC. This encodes CASSRRQSQETQYF.

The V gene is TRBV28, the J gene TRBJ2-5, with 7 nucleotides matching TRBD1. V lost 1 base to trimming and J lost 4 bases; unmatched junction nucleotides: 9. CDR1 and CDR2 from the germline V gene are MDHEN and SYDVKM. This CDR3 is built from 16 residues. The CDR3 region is CASSLSRGGVGETQYF. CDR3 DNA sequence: TGTGCCAGCAGTTTATCTCGAGGGGGCGTCGGAGAGACCCAGTACTTC.

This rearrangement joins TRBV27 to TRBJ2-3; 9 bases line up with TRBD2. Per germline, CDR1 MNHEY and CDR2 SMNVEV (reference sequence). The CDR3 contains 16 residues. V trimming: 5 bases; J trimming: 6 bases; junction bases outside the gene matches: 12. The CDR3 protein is CASSVAGAGAFDTQYF. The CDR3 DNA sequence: TGTGCCAGCAGTGTAGCGGGAGCGGGAGCGTTTGATACGCAGTATTTT.

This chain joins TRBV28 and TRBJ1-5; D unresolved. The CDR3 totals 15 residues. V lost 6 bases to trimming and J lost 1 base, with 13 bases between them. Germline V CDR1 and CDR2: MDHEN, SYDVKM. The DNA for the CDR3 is TGTGCCAGCAGGACCTTACTAGGGAGCAATCAGCCCCAGCATTTT. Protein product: CASRTLLGSNQPQHF.

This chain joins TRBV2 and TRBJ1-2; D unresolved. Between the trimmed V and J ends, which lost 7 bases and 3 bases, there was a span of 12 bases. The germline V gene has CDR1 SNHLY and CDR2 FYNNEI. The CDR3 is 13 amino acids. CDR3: CASTLSYDYGYTF. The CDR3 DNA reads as TGTGCCAGCACACTCTCATACGACTATGGCTACACCTTC.

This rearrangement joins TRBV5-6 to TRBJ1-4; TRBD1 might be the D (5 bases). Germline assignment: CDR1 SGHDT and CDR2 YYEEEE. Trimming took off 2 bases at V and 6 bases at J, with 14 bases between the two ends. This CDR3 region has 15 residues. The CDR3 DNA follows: TGTGCCAGCAGCTTCGGCGGGGGGAGGTATGAAAAACTGTTTTTT. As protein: CASSFGGGRYEKLFF.

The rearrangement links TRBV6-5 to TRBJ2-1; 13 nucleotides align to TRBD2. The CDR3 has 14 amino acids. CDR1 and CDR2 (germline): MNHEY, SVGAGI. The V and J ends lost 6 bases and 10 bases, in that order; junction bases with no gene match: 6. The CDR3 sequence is CASSAGLAGLEQFF. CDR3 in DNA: TGTGCCAGCAGCGCGGGACTAGCGGGGCTGGAGCAGTTCTTC.

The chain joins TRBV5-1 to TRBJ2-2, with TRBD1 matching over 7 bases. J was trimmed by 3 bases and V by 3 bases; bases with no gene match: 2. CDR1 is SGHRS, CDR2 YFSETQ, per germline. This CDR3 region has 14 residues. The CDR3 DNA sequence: TGCGCCAGCAGCTGGGACAGCTACACCGGGGAGCTGTTTTTT. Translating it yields CASSWDSYTGELFF.